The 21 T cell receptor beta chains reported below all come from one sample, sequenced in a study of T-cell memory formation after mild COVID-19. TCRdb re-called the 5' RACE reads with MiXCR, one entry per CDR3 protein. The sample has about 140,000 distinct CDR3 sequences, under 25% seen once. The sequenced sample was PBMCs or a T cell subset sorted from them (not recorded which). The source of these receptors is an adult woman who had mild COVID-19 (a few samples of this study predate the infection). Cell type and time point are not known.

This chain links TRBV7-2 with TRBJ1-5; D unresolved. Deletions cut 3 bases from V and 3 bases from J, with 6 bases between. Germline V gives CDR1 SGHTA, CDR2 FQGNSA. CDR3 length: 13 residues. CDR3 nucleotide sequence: TGTGCCAGCAGCTTCTTAGACAATCAGCCCCAGCATTTT. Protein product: CASSFLDNQPQHF.

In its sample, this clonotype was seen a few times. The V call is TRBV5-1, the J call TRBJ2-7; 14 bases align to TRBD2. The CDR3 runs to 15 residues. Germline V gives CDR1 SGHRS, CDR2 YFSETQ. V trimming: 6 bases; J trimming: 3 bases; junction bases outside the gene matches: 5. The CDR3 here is CASTTGTSGSYEQYF. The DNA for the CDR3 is TGCGCCAGCACCACAGGGACTAGCGGGAGCTACGAGCAGTACTTC.

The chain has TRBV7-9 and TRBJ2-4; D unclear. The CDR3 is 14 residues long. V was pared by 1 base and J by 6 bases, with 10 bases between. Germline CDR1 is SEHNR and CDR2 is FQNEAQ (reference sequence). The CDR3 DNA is TGTGCCAGCAGCTTAGATTCGACAAGAAACATTCAGTACTTC. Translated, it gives CASSLDSTRNIQYF.

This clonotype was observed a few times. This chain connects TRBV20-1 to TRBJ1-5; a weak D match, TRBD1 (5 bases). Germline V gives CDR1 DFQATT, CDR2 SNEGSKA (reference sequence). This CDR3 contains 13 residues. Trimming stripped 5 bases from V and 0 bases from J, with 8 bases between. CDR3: CSAQTDSNQPQHF. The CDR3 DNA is TGCAGTGCTCAGACAGATAGCAATCAGCCCCAGCATTTT.

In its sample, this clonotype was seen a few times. CDR3 sequence (DNA): TGTGCCAGCAGCTCCCCGGGACAGGCTTCGTACGAGCAGTACTTC. It codes for CASSSPGQASYEQYF. The gene calls are TRBV5-4 and TRBJ2-7; TRBD1 agrees at 8 bases. Germline CDR1 and CDR2: SGHNT and YYREEE (reference sequence). The CDR3 length is 15 residues. The trim removed 3 bases at V and 4 bases at J, leaving 9 bases unmatched. The full variable domain, its missing parts supplied by reference TRBV5-4 and TRBJ2-7, is ETGVTQSPTHLIKTRGQQVTLRCSSQSGHNTVSWYQQALGQGPQFIFQYYREEENGRGNFPPRFSGLQFPNYSSELNVNALELDDSALYLCASSSPGQASYEQYFGPGTRLTVT.

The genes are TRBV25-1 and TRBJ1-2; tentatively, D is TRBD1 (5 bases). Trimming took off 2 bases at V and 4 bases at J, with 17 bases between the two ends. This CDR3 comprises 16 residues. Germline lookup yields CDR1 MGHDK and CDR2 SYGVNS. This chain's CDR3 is CASSEKSPGWGYGYTF. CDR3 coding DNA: TGTGCCAGCAGTGAAAAATCCCCAGGGTGGGGCTATGGCTACACCTTC.

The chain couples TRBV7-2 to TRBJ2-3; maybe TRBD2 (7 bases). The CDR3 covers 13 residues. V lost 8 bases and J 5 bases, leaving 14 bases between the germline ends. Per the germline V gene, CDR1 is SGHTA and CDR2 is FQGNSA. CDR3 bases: TGTGCCAGCTCGGGGGGCGTGGAAGATACGCAGTATTTT. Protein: CASSGGVEDTQYF.

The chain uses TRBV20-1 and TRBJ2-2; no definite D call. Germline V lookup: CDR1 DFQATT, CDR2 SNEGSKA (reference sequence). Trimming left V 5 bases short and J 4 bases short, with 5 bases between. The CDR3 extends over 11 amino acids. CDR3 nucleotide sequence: TGCAGTGCTCCTGTCACCGGGGAGCTGTTTTTT. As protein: CSAPVTGELFF.

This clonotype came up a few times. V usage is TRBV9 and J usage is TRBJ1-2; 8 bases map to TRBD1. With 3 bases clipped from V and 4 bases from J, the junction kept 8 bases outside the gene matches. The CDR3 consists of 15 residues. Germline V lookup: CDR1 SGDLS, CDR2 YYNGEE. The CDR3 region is CASSALTGDLYGYTF. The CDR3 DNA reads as TGTGCCAGCAGCGCACTGACAGGGGATCTCTATGGCTACACCTTC.

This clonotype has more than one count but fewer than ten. As DNA, the CDR3 is TGTGCCACCAGTGCCGAAGGGCAGGGACTACTCGAGCAGTACTTC. Translating it yields CATSAEGQGLLEQYF. This rearrangement joins TRBV24-1 to TRBJ2-7, with TRBD2 matching 7 bases. The CDR3 has 15 amino acids. V gave up 5 bases and J gave up 6 bases; unmatched junction bases: 12. In germline, CDR1 is KGHDR, CDR2 SFDVKD.

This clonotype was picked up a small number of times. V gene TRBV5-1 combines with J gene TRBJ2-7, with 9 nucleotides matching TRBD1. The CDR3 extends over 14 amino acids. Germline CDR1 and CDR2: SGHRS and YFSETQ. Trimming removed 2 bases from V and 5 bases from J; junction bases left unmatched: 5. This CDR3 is CASSFTGGGDEQYF. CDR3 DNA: TGCGCCAGCAGCTTCACAGGGGGCGGGGACGAGCAGTACTTC.

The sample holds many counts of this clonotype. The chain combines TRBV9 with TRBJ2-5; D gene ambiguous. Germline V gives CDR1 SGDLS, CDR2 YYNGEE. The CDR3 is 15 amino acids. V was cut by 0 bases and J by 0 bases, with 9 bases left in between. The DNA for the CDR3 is TGTGCCAGCAGCGTAGGGACCATGTACCAAGAGACCCAGTACTTC. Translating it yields CASSVGTMYQETQYF.

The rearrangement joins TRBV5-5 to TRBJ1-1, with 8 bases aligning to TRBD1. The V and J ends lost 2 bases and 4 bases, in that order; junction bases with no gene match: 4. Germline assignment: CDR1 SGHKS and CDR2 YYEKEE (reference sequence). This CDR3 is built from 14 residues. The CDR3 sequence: CASSFGRGLTEAFF. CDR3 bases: TGTGCCAGCAGCTTCGGCAGGGGGCTCACTGAAGCTTTCTTT.

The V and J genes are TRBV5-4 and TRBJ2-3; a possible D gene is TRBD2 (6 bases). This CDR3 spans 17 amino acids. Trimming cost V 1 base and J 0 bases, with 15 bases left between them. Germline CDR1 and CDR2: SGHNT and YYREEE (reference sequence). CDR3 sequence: CASSLFGVGTSTDTQYF. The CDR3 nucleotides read TGTGCCAGCAGCTTGTTCGGAGTAGGGACTAGCACAGATACGCAGTATTTT.

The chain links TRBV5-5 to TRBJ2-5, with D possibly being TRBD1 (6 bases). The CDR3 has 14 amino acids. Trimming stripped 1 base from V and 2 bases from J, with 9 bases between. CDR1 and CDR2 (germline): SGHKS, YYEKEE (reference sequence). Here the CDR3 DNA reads TGTGCCAGCAGCTTGTCTACAGGGCAAGAGACCCAGTACTTC. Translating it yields CASSLSTGQETQYF.

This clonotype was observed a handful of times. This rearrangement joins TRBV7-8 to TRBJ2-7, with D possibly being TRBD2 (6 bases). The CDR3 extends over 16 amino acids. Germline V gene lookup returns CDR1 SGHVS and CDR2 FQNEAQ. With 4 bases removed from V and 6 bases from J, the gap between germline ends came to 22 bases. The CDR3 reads CASSSEVAALGGEQYF. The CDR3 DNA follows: TGTGCCAGCAGCTCCGAAGTAGCGGCACTTGGGGGCGAGCAGTACTTC.

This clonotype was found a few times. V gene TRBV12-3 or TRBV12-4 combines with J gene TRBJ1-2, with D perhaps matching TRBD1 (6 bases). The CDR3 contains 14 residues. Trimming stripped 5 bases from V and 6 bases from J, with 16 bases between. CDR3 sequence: CASSDSARGDGYTF. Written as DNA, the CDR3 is TGTGCCAGCAGTGACTCCGCCAGGGGCGATGGCTACACCTTC.

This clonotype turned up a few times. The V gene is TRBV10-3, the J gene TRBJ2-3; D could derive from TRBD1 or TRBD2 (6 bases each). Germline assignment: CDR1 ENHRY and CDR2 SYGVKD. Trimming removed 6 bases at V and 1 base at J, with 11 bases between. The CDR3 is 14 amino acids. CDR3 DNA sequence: TGTGCCATCAGGCCTCGGGGGCGCACAGATACGCAGTATTTT. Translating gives CAIRPRGRTDTQYF.

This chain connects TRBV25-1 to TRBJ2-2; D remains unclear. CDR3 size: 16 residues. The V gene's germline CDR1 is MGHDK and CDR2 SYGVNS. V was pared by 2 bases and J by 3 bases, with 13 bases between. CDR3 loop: CASSEIGPGYTGELFF. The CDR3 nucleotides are TGTGCCAGCAGTGAAATCGGGCCAGGATACACCGGGGAGCTGTTTTTT.

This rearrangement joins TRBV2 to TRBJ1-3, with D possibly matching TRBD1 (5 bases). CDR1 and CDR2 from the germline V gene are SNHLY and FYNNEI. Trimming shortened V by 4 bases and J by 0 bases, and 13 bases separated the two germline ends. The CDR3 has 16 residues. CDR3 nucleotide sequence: TGTGCCAGCAGTGTACGCAGGGCCTCCTCTGGAAACACCATATATTTT. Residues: CASSVRRASSGNTIYF.

The CDR3 reads CASSPGWGSYNEQFF. DNA for the CDR3: TGTGCCAGCAGCCCCGGTTGGGGCTCCTACAATGAGCAGTTCTTC. J is TRBJ2-1 and V is TRBV3-1; D unclear. The CDR3 spans 15 residues. Germline V CDR1 and CDR2: LGHDT, YNNKEL (reference sequence). V lost 4 bases to trimming and J lost 0 bases, with 10 bases between them.